This TCR beta chain was documented in a study of T-cell memory formation after mild COVID-19. TCRdb passed the 5' RACE reads through MiXCR, listing each CDR3 protein once. This sample has hundreds of thousands of distinct CDR3 sequences, with around 25% found just once. The junction had 7 bases not matched to a gene; V was cut back by 8 bases and J by 0 bases. This CDR3 comprises 15 residues. Germline V gene sequence: CDR1 MDHEN, CDR2 SYDVKM. The source material was PBMCs or a T cell subset sorted from them (not recorded which). V gene TRBV28 combines with J gene TRBJ2-3, with TRBD2 identical over 8 bases. The sequence was obtained from an adult woman who had mild COVID-19 (a few samples of this study predate the infection). Cell type and time point are not known. Written as DNA, the CDR3 is TGTGCCAGCCTGTGGCGGGGGGCCAGCACAGATACGCAGTATTTT. Protein sequence: CASLWRGASTDTQYF. The whole variable domain, filled in from reference TRBV28 and TRBJ2-3, reads DVKVTQSSRYLVKRTGEKVFLECVQDMDHENMFWYRQDPGLGLRLIYFSYDVKMKEKGDIPEGYSVSREKKERFSLILESASTNQTSMYLCASLWRGASTDTQYFGPGTRLTVL.